The source of this T cell receptor (beta chain) is a study of radiotherapy plus CTLA-4 blockade in lung cancer. As for the study in general: An objective response was seen in about a sixth of patients, and disease control in 30% to 35%.

In regard to this clone: The antigen is unknown.

General observations from the study: After radiotherapy and ipilimumab, tumor-derived clones expanded in peripheral blood. According to reports, early shifts in blood T cell clones, alongside interferon-beta, forecast response most accurately.

V was cut by 3 bases and J by 0 bases, with 5 bases left in between. Germline loops: CDR1 MNHEY, CDR2 SMNVEV (reference sequence). CDR3 length equals 14 residues. Repertoires were generated with immunoSEQ multiplex PCR, while TCRdb's copy carries only in-frame clones and drops some. The top ten clones hold 40% of a sample with about 73,000 clones, over 75% of them seen once. The rearrangement uses TRBV27 and TRBJ1-4; D is uncertain. This TCR was sampled from a human donor with non-small cell lung cancer that progressed on radiotherapy plus ipilimumab. Sequenced material: peripheral blood, taken from a patient treated with radiotherapy plus ipilimumab. The CDR3: CASSLSTTNEKLFF. In nucleotides, the CDR3 is TGTGCCAGCAGTTTGTCGACAACTAATGAAAAACTGTTTTTT.